Listed here are 13 T cell receptor beta chains from one sample, sequenced in a study of technical replicates of blood from a few donors. Repertoires were generated with immunoSEQ multiplex PCR, while TCRdb's copy carries only in-frame clones and drops some. Of some 74,000 clones listed, 92% are singletons. The sequencing sample was made of T cells isolated from PBMCs. The receptors were gathered from a human donor in good health.

This chain connects TRBV19 to TRBJ1-2; the D is unclear. The V gene's germline CDR1 is LNHDA and CDR2 SQIVND (reference sequence). Trimming took 3 bases from V and 4 from J, leaving 6 bases between them. The CDR3 contains 12 residues. CDR3 region: CASSMAGYGYTF. CDR3 nucleotide sequence: TGTGCCAGTAGTATGGCGGGCTATGGCTACACCTTC.

V usage is TRBV6-1 and J usage is TRBJ2-5, with D maybe TRBD1 (6 bases). Germline values: CDR1 MNHNS, CDR2 SASEGT. This CDR3 has 14 residues. Trimming cost V 4 bases and J 4 bases, with 13 bases left between them. CDR3 sequence reads: CASSVWTVGETQYF. CDR3 DNA: TGTGCCAGCAGTGTGTGGACAGTAGGAGAGACCCAGTACTTC.

V and J are TRBV5-1 and TRBJ2-2; TRBD1 is a possible D gene (6 bases). The V end was cut by 1 base, the J end by 7 bases, with 17 bases between. Germline CDR1 SGHRS, CDR2 YFSETQ. This CDR3 has 16 amino acids. CDR3: CASSLYMGTSGGELFF. The CDR3 region has the DNA TGCGCCAGCAGCTTGTATATGGGGACAAGCGGCGGGGAGCTGTTTTTT.

J is TRBJ1-4 and V is TRBV28, with 10 bases fitting TRBD1. The CDR3 runs to 14 residues. Per the germline V gene, CDR1 is MDHEN and CDR2 is SYDVKM. The J segment lost 0 bases and the V segment lost 8 bases, leaving 0 bases of the junction unmatched. The CDR3 DNA reads as TGTGCCAGCGGGACAGGGGCAACTAATGAAAAACTGTTTTTT. Translation gives CASGTGATNEKLFF.

Notes on this clone: Its ends do not fully match the called genes, so a read error is possible. V is TRBV7-7 and J is TRBJ2-3, with TRBD2 identical over 10 bases. CDR3 length: 14 residues. From germline, CDR1 is SSHAT and CDR2 FNYEAQ (reference sequence). As DNA, the CDR3 is TGTGCTAGCAGCTTAGCGGGAGGTTTGGATACGCAGTATTTT. It translates to CASSLAGGLDTQYF.

This clone was counted a single time. This chain links TRBV29-1 with TRBJ1-2, with TRBD1 as a possible D gene (5 bases). The CDR3 covers 13 residues. The V gene's germline CDR1 is SQVTM and CDR2 ANQGSEA. The germline V and J ends were trimmed by 6 bases and 3 bases, with 14 bases remaining between them. In DNA, the CDR3 is TGCAGCGTGGTGGGGGGGATGGACTATGGCTACACCTTC. It codes for CSVVGGMDYGYTF.

V gene TRBV19 combines with J gene TRBJ1-1; tentative D call: TRBD1 (5 bases). V was trimmed by 0 bases and J by 3 bases, leaving 14 bases between them. The CDR3 runs to 16 residues. CDR1 and CDR2 from the germline V gene are LNHDA and SQIVND (reference sequence). CDR3 amino acids: CASSIDVADSYTEAFF. The CDR3 DNA is TGTGCCAGTAGTATAGATGTGGCCGACAGCTACACTGAAGCTTTCTTT.

The rearrangement links TRBV14 to TRBJ2-3; 8 positions match TRBD1. The CDR3 sequence is 17 residues long. Germline CDR1 is SGHDN and CDR2 is FVKESK. V lost 4 bases and J lost 2; bases outside the gene matches: 11. In DNA, the CDR3 is TGTGCCAGCAGCCCGCTAGGACAGGGAACTCTCACAGATACGCAGTATTTT. Amino acids: CASSPLGQGTLTDTQYF.

This chain connects TRBV30 to TRBJ2-7, with TRBD2 matching over 7 bases. This CDR3 is built from 15 residues. V dropped 2 bases and J dropped 3; count of bases not matched to a gene: 10. CDR1 GTSNPN and CDR2 SVGIG come from the germline V gene (reference sequence). For the CDR3, the DNA is TGTGCCTGGAGTCCCAGCGGGATGGAGATCTACGAGCAGTACTTC. Amino acids: CAWSPSGMEIYEQYF.

This chain links TRBV6-5 with TRBJ2-1, with 10 bases identical to TRBD2. Germline V gene data show CDR1 as MNHEY and CDR2 as SVGAGI. The CDR3 runs to 13 residues. V dropped 10 bases and J dropped 4; count of bases not matched to a gene: 4. The DNA for the CDR3 is TGTGCCACCTCGACTAGCGGGTACAATGAGCAGTTCTTC. This translates into CATSTSGYNEQFF.

This sequence joins TRBV28 and TRBJ2-3; D gene unclear. The CDR3 is 13 amino acids. Germline-derived CDR1 and CDR2 are MDHEN and SYDVKM. V lost 5 bases, J lost 4 bases, and 10 bases lay in between. The CDR3 sequence: CASSPSFPDTQYF. The DNA for the CDR3 is TGTGCCAGCAGTCCCTCGTTCCCAGATACGCAGTATTTT.

The rearrangement uses TRBV4-2 and TRBJ1-2; unclear D gene. V was trimmed by 0 bases and J by 0 bases, leaving 11 bases between them. This CDR3 contains 16 residues. CDR1 is LGHNA, CDR2 YNFKEQ, per germline. In DNA, the CDR3 is TGTGCCAGCAGCCAAGAACAGTGGCAGTCTAACTATGGCTACACCTTC. It yields the protein CASSQEQWQSNYGYTF.

The chain is built from TRBV4-2 and TRBJ2-3; tentatively, D is TRBD2 (6 bases). The germline CDR1 and CDR2 sequences are LGHNA and YNFKEQ. This CDR3 is built from 16 residues. V was clipped by 3 bases and J by 4 bases, with 17 bases between them. DNA for the CDR3: TGTGCCAGCAGCCAGGGGACTGGCCAAGGGGCAGATACGCAGTATTTT. It specifies CASSQGTGQGADTQYF.